Presented here are 16 T cell receptor beta chains from one specimen sequenced in a study of T cell responses to AZD1222 COVID-19 vaccine. Sequencing used immunoSEQ multiplex PCR; TCRdb keeps in-frame clones, though not all of them. Of around 140,000 clones listed, over 75% are singletons. This specimen was peripheral blood, taken on day 0 of AZD1222 vaccination. These receptors all stem from an adult in good health.

The rearrangement joins TRBV7-8 to TRBJ2-7, with TRBD1 identical over 7 bases. The CDR3 extends over 14 amino acids. J was trimmed by 9 bases and V by 5 bases; bases with no gene match: 13. The germline gives CDR1 SGHVS, CDR2 FQNEAQ. The CDR3 bases are TGTGCCAGCAGCCCTCGGGACAGCCCAGTGGGGCAGTACTTC. This sequence encodes CASSPRDSPVGQYF.

The CDR3 loop reads CASSAGGQAGHSPLHF. CDR3 nucleotides: TGTGCCAGCAGTGCGGGGGGACAGGCGGGGCATTCACCCCTCCACTTT. This sequence joins TRBV25-1 and TRBJ1-6; 8 bases align to TRBD1. CDR3 length: 16 amino acids. Per germline, CDR1 MGHDK and CDR2 SYGVNS. J gave up 8 bases and V 4 bases, and 10 bases lay outside the gene matches.

This chain uses TRBV20-1 with TRBJ2-7; 7 bases fit TRBD1. Trimming took 3 bases from V and 4 from J; bases not matched to a gene: 6. CDR1 is DFQATT and CDR2 is SNEGSKA in the germline V gene (reference sequence). This CDR3 has 13 residues. The CDR3 nucleotides are TGCAGTGCTAGTGGCGCAGGGGGATACGAGCAGTACTTC. The encoded protein is CSASGAGGYEQYF.

This chain links TRBV30 with TRBJ1-3, with 11 positions matching TRBD1. V gave up 1 base and J gave up 5 bases; unmatched junction bases: 4. In germline, CDR1 is GTSNPN, CDR2 SVGIG (reference sequence). CDR3 length equals 15 residues. The CDR3 DNA reads TGTGCCTGGAGTGCCGGGACAGGGGGAAGAAACACCATATATTTT. Translation gives CAWSAGTGGRNTIYF.

In this sample, this clone turned up a few times. This chain joins TRBV19 and TRBJ1-1, with D possibly being TRBD1 (6 bases). The ends were cut back, 4 bases at V and 3 bases at J, with 15 bases in the middle. CDR1 LNHDA and CDR2 SQIVND come from the germline V gene (reference sequence). CDR3 length: 15 amino acids. CDR3 DNA: TGTGCCAGTAGTACGGGGCGGAACAGGGACACTGAAGCTTTCTTT. Protein sequence: CASSTGRNRDTEAFF.

This clone showed up just a few times. The chain carries TRBV5-1 and TRBJ2-2, with D possibly TRBD1 on 6 matching bases. CDR3 length: 16 residues. V was trimmed by 1 base and J by 6 bases, leaving 16 bases between them. CDR1 is SGHRS, CDR2 YFSETQ, per germline. CDR3 nucleotides: TGCGCCAGCAGCTTGACCGAACAGGGCTTCCCCGGGGAGCTGTTTTTT. Its translation is CASSLTEQGFPGELFF.

This clone has a single count. The chain recombines TRBV11-2 with TRBJ2-7; 10 bases are a match to TRBD1. CDR1 SGHAT and CDR2 FQNNGV come from the germline V gene. The CDR3 sequence is 14 residues long. V shed 1 base and J 4 bases; nucleotides not matched to a gene: 1. CDR3 sequence reads: CASSLGGQGYEQYF. The CDR3 DNA reads TGTGCCAGCAGCTTAGGGGGACAGGGGTACGAGCAGTACTTC.

The chain combines TRBV19 with TRBJ1-1; D perhaps matches TRBD1 (5 bases). Looked up from germline, CDR1 is LNHDA and CDR2 is SQIVND (reference sequence). This CDR3 spans 13 amino acids. V lost 6 bases and J lost 0, with 8 bases in between. The CDR3 DNA sequence: TGTGCCAGTAGGCCAGGGTTGAACACTGAAGCTTTCTTT. Its translation: CASRPGLNTEAFF.

The genes are TRBV5-1 and TRBJ2-1; tentative D call: TRBD2 (7 bases). Per the germline V gene, CDR1 is SGHRS and CDR2 is YFSETQ. The V and J ends lost 0 bases and 2 bases respectively, with 18 bases between them. This CDR3 has 18 amino acids. CDR3 region: CASSLGRRAGATYNEQFF. The CDR3 nucleotides are TGCGCCAGCAGCTTGGGGCGCCGTGCGGGGGCCACCTACAATGAGCAGTTCTTC.

V gene TRBV4-3 combines with J gene TRBJ2-1; D assignment may be TRBD1 or TRBD2 (5 bases each). Germline loops: CDR1 LGHNA, CDR2 YSLEER. V was shortened by 0 bases and J by 2 bases, with 14 bases between the two germline ends. The CDR3 is 17 residues long. The CDR3 reads CASSQDPGPVTYNEQFF. CDR3 DNA sequence: TGCGCCAGCAGCCAAGACCCGGGACCGGTCACCTACAATGAGCAGTTCTTC.

This chain joins TRBV6-5 and TRBJ1-6, with 12 bases fitting TRBD1. V lost 3 bases and J lost 10; bases outside the gene matches: 7. There are 16 residues in the CDR3. Germline V lookup: CDR1 MNHEY, CDR2 SVGAGI. The CDR3 coding sequence is TGTGCCAGCAGTTATACCGGGACAGGGGGCGGCTCACCCCTCCACTTT. Its protein is CASSYTGTGGGSPLHF.

The genes are TRBV6-2 or TRBV6-3 and TRBJ2-5; perhaps TRBD1 as D (6 bases). Trimming stripped 2 bases from V and 13 bases from J, with 14 bases between. In germline, CDR1 is MNHEY, CDR2 SVGEGT. This CDR3 is 12 amino acids long. The CDR3 coding sequence is TGTGCCAGCAGTTACCTCGGGACACCCCCGTACTTC. Protein: CASSYLGTPPYF.

The rearrangement uses TRBV25-1 and TRBJ2-3, with 13 nucleotides matching TRBD2. V shed 4 bases, J shed 1 base, and the junction held 2 bases outside the gene matches. Looked up from germline, CDR1 is MGHDK and CDR2 is SYGVNS. CDR3 length equals 16 residues. The CDR3 DNA reads TGTGCCAGCAGTGCCGGGACTAGCGGGGGCACAGATACGCAGTATTTT. This sequence encodes CASSAGTSGGTDTQYF.

V gene TRBV7-8 combines with J gene TRBJ2-7; a possible D gene is TRBD2 (5 bases). From germline, CDR1 is SGHVS and CDR2 FQNEAQ. This CDR3 contains 14 residues. With 4 bases removed from V and 3 bases from J, the gap between germline ends came to 13 bases. The CDR3 loop reads CASSSLAGVYEQYF. CDR3 DNA: TGTGCCAGCAGCTCTCTAGCTGGGGTCTACGAGCAGTACTTC.

Written as DNA, the CDR3 is TGTGCCAGCAGTTACAACGGGAGGGTGTTCTTC. Translation: CASSYNGRVFF. The gene calls are TRBV6-5 and TRBJ2-1; 8 bases line up with TRBD2. Unmatched junction bases numbered 3, after V lost 2 bases and J lost 15 bases. Germline CDR1 reads MNHEY; CDR2 reads SVGAGI. The length of the CDR3 is 11 residues.

The rearrangement uses TRBV7-2 and TRBJ1-4; tentatively, D is TRBD1 (6 bases). V gave up 6 bases and J gave up 0 bases, with 17 bases separating them. Germline CDR1 is SGHTA and CDR2 is FQGNSA. There are 17 residues in the CDR3. The CDR3 reads CASRPGVIQATNEKLFF. Here the CDR3 DNA reads TGTGCCAGCAGACCAGGGGTAATCCAGGCAACTAATGAAAAACTGTTTTTT. The entire variable domain, with the rest obtained from reference TRBV7-2 and TRBJ1-4, is as follows: GAGVSQSPSNKVTEKGKDVELRCDPISGHTALYWYRQSLGQGLEFLIYFQGNSAPDKSGLPSDRFSAERTGGSVSTLTIQRTQQEDSAVYLCASRPGVIQATNEKLFFGSGTQLSVL.